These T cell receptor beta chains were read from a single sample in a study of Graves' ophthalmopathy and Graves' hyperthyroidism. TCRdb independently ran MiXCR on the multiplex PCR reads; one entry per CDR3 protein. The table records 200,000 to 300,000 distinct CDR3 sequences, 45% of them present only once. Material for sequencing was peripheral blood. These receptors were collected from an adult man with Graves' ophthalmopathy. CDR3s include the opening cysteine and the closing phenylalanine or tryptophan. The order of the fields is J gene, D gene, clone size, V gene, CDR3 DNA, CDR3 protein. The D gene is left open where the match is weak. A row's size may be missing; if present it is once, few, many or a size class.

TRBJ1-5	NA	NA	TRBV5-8	TGTGCCAGCAGCTTCGGGACTCAGGAAAATCAGCCCCAGCATTTT	CASSFGTQENQPQHF
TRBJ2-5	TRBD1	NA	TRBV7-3	TGTGCCAGCAGTTTGGCGACAGGGGGCCTCCAAGAGACCCAGTACTTC	CASSLATGGLQETQYF
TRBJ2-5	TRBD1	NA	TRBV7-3	TGCGCCAGCACCCGGAGACAGGGGGCGAATCAAGAGACCCGGTACTTC	CASTRRQGANQETRYF
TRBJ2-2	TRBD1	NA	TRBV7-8	TGTGCCAGCAGGGGGACAGGGACTTACACCGGGGAGCTGTTTTTT	CASRGTGTYTGELFF
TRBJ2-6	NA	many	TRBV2	TGTGCCAGCAGTGAGAGGCGGGCCGCTGGGGCCAACGTCCTGACTTTC	CASSERRAAGANVLTF
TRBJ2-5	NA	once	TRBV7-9	TGTGCCAGCAGCCTAATAGAGGAGGCCCAGTACTTC	CASSLIEEAQYF
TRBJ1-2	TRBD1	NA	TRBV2	TGTGCCAGCAGAGGGACAGGGGGCGCCTATGGCTACACCTTC	CASRGTGGAYGYTF
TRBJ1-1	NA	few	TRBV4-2	TGTGCCAGCAGCCAAACTCTAACCACAGGCACTGAAGCTTTCTTT	CASSQTLTTGTEAFF
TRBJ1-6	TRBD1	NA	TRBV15	TGTGCCACCAGCAAAGACAGGGGGCTTTCACCCCTCCACTTT	CATSKDRGLSPLHF
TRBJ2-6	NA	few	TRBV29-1	TGCAGCGCCGAGGGGTGGGGGGCCAACGTCCTGACTTTC	CSAEGWGANVLTF
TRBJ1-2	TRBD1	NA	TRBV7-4	TGTGCCAGCAGCCCTCGACAGGGTGGGGCCCTCGAAGGCTACACCTTC	CASSPRQGGALEGYTF
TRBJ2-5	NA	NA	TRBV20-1	TGCAGTGCTAGAGAAGCAGTGTTGAAAGAGACCCAGTACTTC	CSAREAVLKETQYF
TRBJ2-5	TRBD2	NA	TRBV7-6	TGTGCCAGCAGCTTAGTGGGGCCAGGGAGGGTCGGTGAGACCCAGTACTTC	CASSLVGPGRVGETQYF
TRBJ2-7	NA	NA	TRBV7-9	TGTGCCAGCAGTCAAGGGCCAGGGCCCTACGAGCAGTACTTC	CASSQGPGPYEQYF
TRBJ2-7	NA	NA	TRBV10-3	TGTGCCAGCAGATGGACATTGAGCTCCTACGAGCAGTACTTC	CASRWTLSSYEQYF
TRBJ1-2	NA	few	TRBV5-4	TGTGCCAGCAGCCCCGGGACTCCCATTACAAGCTATGGCTACACCTTC	CASSPGTPITSYGYTF
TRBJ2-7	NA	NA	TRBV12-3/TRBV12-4	TGTGCCAGCAGTTCCACAGATACCTACGAGCAGTACTTC	CASSSTDTYEQYF
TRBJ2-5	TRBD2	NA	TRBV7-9	TGTGCCAGCAGCTTGGGCGGGACTAGAGGGGAGACCCAGTACTTC	CASSLGGTRGETQYF
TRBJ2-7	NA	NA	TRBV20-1	TGCAGTGCTAGACTCGAGGGCAGGGCCGGCTCCTACGAGCAGTACTTC	CSARLEGRAGSYEQYF
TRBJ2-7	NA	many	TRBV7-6	TGTGCCAGCAGCTTCGGCGTGACCTCCTACGAGCAGTACTTC	CASSFGVTSYEQYF
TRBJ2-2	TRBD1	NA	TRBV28	TGTGCCAGCAGTTCGACAGGGGGCCTTGCCACCGGGGAGCTGTTTTTT	CASSSTGGLATGELFF
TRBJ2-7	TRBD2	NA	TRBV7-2	TGTGCCAGCAGCTCAAGCGGGAGGGCCGTATACGAGCAGTACTTC	CASSSSGRAVYEQYF
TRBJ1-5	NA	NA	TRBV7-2	TGTGCCAGCAACCCTTTTCCGGGGGGATGCAATCAGCCCCAGCATTTT	CASNPFPGGCNQPQHF
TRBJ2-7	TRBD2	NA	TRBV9	TGTGCCAGCAGCTCGACTAGCGGGAGTGTAAGGTACGAGCAGTACTTC	CASSSTSGSVRYEQYF
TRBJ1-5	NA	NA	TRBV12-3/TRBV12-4	TGTGCCAGCAGTTTTAGACAGGTTAGCAATCAGCCCCAGCATTTT	CASSFRQVSNQPQHF
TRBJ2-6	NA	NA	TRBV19	TGTGCCAGTAGGGGGTCTCCTTCTGGGGCCAACGTCCTGACTTTC	CASRGSPSGANVLTF
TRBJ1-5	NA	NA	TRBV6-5	TGTGCCAGCAGTTACTCAGGCAGAGGAAGGAATCAGCCCCAGCATTTT	CASSYSGRGRNQPQHF
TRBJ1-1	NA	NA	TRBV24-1	TGTGCCACCAGTGACAATGGAGCGTCGGGTGGAGCTTTCTTT	CATSDNGASGGAFF
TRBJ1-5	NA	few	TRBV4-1	TGCGCCAGCAGCCTCACCCTTTCGGGGCCCCAGCATTTT	CASSLTLSGPQHF
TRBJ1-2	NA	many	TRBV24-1	TGTGCCACCAGTGATTTGTACCGGGACCATGGCTACACCTTC	CATSDLYRDHGYTF
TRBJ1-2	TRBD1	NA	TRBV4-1	TGCGCCAGCAGCCAGGTGGGACAGGTCCCCTATGGCTACACCTTC	CASSQVGQVPYGYTF
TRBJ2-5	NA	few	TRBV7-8	TGTGCCAGCAGCCCCTCCTCGGGGACGTCGTTAGTAAGCCAGTACTTC	CASSPSSGTSLVSQYF
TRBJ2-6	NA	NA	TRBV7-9	TGTGCCAGCAGCTTAGGGGACAGGGCCAACGTCCTGACTTTC	CASSLGDRANVLTF
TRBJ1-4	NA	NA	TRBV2	TGTGCCAGCACTCAAAGTGGGACCCTGAGTGAAAAACTGTTTTTT	CASTQSGTLSEKLFF
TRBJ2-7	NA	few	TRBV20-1	TGCAGTGCTAGTAGTCCCGGGCCAGCCCACTCCTACGAGCAGTACTTC	CSASSPGPAHSYEQYF
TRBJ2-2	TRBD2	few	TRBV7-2	TGTGCCAGCAGCCCTCTAGCGGGGAGATCCGGGGAGCTGTTTTTT	CASSPLAGRSGELFF
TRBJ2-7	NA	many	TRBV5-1	TGTGCCAGCAGTTTAGTTCCGTACGAGCAGTACTTC	CASSLVPYEQYF
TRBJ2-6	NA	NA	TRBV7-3	TGTGCCAGCAGCTTACGAGCTACCCGCTCTGGGGCCAACGTCCTGACTTTC	CASSLRATRSGANVLTF
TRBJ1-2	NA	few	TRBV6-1	TGTGCCAGCAGTGTGCAGGAGGCAGGATATGGCTACACCTTC	CASSVQEAGYGYTF
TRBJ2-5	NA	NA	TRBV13	TGTGCCAGCAGCTTAAGCAGGGACGAAGAGACCCAGTACTTC	CASSLSRDEETQYF
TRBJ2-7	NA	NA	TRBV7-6	TGTGCCAGCAGCTTAGCCACAGGGGAGGGGCCCTACGAGCAGTACTTC	CASSLATGEGPYEQYF
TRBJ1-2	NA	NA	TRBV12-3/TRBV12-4	TGTGCCAGCAGTTCTAGGGGACAAGACTATGGCTACACCTTC	CASSSRGQDYGYTF
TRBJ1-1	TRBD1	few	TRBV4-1	TGCGCCAGCAGCCCACAGGGGCAGGCGAACACTGAAGCTTTCTTT	CASSPQGQANTEAFF
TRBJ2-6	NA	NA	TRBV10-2	TGTGCCAGCAGTGAAGCCCTAAAGTCTGGGGCCAACGTCCTGACTTTC	CASSEALKSGANVLTF
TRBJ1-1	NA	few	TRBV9	TGTGCCAGCAGCGTAGCTGGGGGCTCTGAAGCTTTCTTT	CASSVAGGSEAFF
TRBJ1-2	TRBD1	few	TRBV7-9	TGTGCCAGCAGCTTAGAGGACAGGGTAGGCGGCTACACCTTC	CASSLEDRVGGYTF
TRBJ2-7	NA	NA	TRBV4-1	TGCGCCAGCAGCCCAACGTCCGGCGGGGAGCAGTACTTC	CASSPTSGGEQYF
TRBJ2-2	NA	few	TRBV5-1	TGCGCCAGCGCCGGGACAACTAACACCGGGGAGCTGTTTTTT	CASAGTTNTGELFF
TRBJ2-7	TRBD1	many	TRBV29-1	TGCAGCGTGGAAGGACAGGGAGGCGGTGGGGGAGACGAGCAGTACTTC	CSVEGQGGGGGDEQYF
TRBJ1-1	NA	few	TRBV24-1	TGTGCCACCAGTGAACCGGGACACCCGAAAGCTTTCTTT	CATSEPGHPKAFF
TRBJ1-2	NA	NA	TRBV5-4	TGTGCCAGCAGCTTGTTGGACTATAACTATGGCTACACCTTC	CASSLLDYNYGYTF
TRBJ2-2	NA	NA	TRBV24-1	TGTGCCACTTCTGGGGCAGCCGACACCGGGGAGCTGTTTTTT	CATSGAADTGELFF
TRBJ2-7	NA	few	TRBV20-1	TGCAGTGCTAGAGGTCTAGCAGCCTACGAGCAGTACTTC	CSARGLAAYEQYF
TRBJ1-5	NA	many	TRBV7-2	TGTGCCAGCAGCTTCGGCGATAATCAGCCCCAGCATTTT	CASSFGDNQPQHF
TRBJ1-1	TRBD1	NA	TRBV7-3	TGTGCCAGCAGCTACGACAGGGTCAGGATGAACACTGAAGCTTTCTTT	CASSYDRVRMNTEAFF
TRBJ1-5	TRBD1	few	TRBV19	TGTGCCAGTAGTATAGGGGACAGGGGGATGCAGCCCCAGCATTTT	CASSIGDRGMQPQHF
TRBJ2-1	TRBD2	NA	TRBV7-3	TGTGCCAGCAGCTTAGGAGGCGGGAGCGTTGAGCAGTTCTTC	CASSLGGGSVEQFF